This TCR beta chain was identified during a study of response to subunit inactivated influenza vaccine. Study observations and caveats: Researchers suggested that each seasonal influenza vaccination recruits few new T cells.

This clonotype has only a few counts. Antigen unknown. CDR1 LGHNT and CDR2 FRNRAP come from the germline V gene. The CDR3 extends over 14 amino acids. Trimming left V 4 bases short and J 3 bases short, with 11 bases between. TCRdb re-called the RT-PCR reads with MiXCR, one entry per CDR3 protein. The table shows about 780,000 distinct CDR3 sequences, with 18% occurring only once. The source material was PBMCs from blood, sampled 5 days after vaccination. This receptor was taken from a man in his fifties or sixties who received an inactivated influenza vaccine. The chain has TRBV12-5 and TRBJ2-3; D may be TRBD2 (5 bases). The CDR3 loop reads CASGSSGVTDTQYF. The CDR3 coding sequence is TGTGCTAGTGGTTCCTCCGGGGTGACAGATACGCAGTATTTT.